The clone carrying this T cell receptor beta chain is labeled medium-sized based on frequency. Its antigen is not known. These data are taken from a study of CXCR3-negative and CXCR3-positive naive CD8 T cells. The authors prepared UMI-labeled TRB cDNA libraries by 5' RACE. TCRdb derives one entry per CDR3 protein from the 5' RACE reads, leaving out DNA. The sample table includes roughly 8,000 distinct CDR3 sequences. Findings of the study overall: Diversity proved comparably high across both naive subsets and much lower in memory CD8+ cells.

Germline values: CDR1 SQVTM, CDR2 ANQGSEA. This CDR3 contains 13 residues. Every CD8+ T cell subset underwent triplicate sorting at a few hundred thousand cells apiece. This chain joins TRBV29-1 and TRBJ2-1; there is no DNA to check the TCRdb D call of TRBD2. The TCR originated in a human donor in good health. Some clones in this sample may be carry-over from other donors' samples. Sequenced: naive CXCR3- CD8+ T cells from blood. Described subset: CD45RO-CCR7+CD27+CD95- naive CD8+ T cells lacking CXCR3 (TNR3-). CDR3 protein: CSVDQRSYNEQFF.